One and the same sample provided the 25 T cell receptor beta chains below, sequenced in a study of cytomegalovirus exposure and HLA in healthy donors. The PCR ran on 60 Vbeta and 13 Jbeta primers. Assay used: immunoSEQ multiplex PCR; TCRdb lists only in-frame clones, some missing. In total, the table holds 150,000 or so clones. The sequenced sample consisted of PBMCs. The receptors originated from a woman aged 60-75 years in good health and CMV-seronegative.

The chain joins TRBV7-2 to TRBJ2-7, with 12 nucleotides matching TRBD1. V shed 5 bases, J shed 4 bases, and the junction held 3 bases outside the gene matches. The CDR3 covers 14 residues. Per germline, CDR1 SGHTA and CDR2 FQGNSA. The CDR3 region is CASSAGQGAYEQYF. CDR3 nucleotide sequence: TGTGCCAGCAGCGCGGGACAGGGGGCGTACGAGCAGTACTTC.

The chain uses TRBV6-5 and TRBJ1-1, with D perhaps TRBD1 (5 bases). Germline loops: CDR1 MNHEY, CDR2 SVGAGI. The CDR3 runs 15 residues. V shed 2 bases and J shed 2 bases, with 12 bases lying between them. This chain's CDR3 is CASSYGGGRNTEAFF. The CDR3 DNA sequence: TGTGCCAGCAGTTACGGGGGGGGAAGAAACACTGAAGCTTTCTTT.

This chain's CDR3 is CASSPPSQIYEQYF. In DNA, the CDR3 is TGTGCCAGCTCACCACCGTCCCAGATCTACGAGCAGTACTTC. The chain joins TRBV18 to TRBJ2-7; no clear D. CDR1 and CDR2 from the germline V gene are KGHSH and LQKENI. Trimming took 0 bases from V and 3 from J, leaving 9 bases between them. The CDR3 length is 14 residues.

The chain is built from TRBV10-3 and TRBJ2-3; possibly TRBD2 for D (5 bases). The V end lost 0 bases, the J end lost 0 bases, and 10 bases lay between the germline ends. Germline CDR1 ENHRY, CDR2 SYGVKD. This CDR3 region has 16 residues. The CDR3 sequence: CAISESERTSTDTQYF. The CDR3 coding sequence is TGTGCCATCAGTGAGTCAGAGCGGACTAGCACAGATACGCAGTATTTT.

This chain connects TRBV27 to TRBJ2-7, with 9 nucleotides matching TRBD2. The CDR3 spans 15 residues. Trimming cost V 3 bases and J 4 bases; bases outside gene matches: 7. Germline V lookup: CDR1 MNHEY, CDR2 SMNVEV (reference sequence). CDR3 loop: CASSFSGRAGYEQYF. The CDR3 DNA is TGTGCCAGCAGTTTTAGCGGGAGAGCGGGTTACGAGCAGTACTTC.

The V gene is TRBV2, the J gene TRBJ2-3; 9 nucleotides agree with TRBD2. This CDR3 spans 15 amino acids. Germline CDR1 and CDR2: SNHLY and FYNNEI. The trim removed 2 bases at V and 4 bases at J, leaving 4 bases unmatched. The CDR3 sequence: CASSEWRGGPDTQYF. The CDR3 DNA reads as TGTGCCAGCAGTGAATGGCGGGGGGGCCCAGATACGCAGTATTTT.

CDR3 DNA: TGTGCCAGCAGTTTTACTCGGGATTCGGGGGAGCAGTACTTC. Its translation: CASSFTRDSGEQYF. The chain links TRBV6-5 to TRBJ2-7, with a weak D call TRBD2 (5 bases). The CDR3 spans 14 residues. Germline V gives CDR1 MNHEY, CDR2 SVGAGI. V shed 4 bases and J shed 7 bases, with 17 bases lying between them.

The genes are TRBV14 and TRBJ1-1, with D possibly TRBD1 on 6 matching bases. Trimming pared 4 bases from V and 1 base from J, leaving 10 bases between. The length of the CDR3 is 14 residues. Germline lookup yields CDR1 SGHDN and CDR2 FVKESK. CDR3 loop: CASSRIRGNTEAFF. Written as DNA, the CDR3 is TGTGCCAGCAGCCGAATCAGGGGGAACACTGAAGCTTTCTTT.

The chain carries TRBV18 and TRBJ2-5, with TRBD2 identical over 9 bases. V was pared by 5 bases and J by 4 bases, with 14 bases of the junction left unmatched. The CDR3 has 17 residues. Germline-derived CDR1 and CDR2 are KGHSH and LQKENI. The DNA of the CDR3 is TGTGCCAGCTCATCCGTCGCGGGAGGGCCACGGCGAGAGACCCAGTACTTC. Encoded protein: CASSSVAGGPRRETQYF.

J is TRBJ2-6 and V is TRBV4-2; possibly TRBD1 for D (5 bases). Trimming removed 3 bases from V and 15 bases from J, with 12 bases in between. CDR3 length equals 12 residues. Looked up from germline, CDR1 is LGHNA and CDR2 is YNFKEQ. The CDR3 is CASSQTRADLTF. Written as DNA, the CDR3 is TGTGCCAGCAGCCAGACCAGGGCGGACCTGACTTTC.

The V and J genes are TRBV30 and TRBJ2-5, with TRBD1 matching over 7 bases. The J call may be in error: the DNA end matches TRBJ2-7 better. Germline CDR1 is GTSNPN and CDR2 is SVGIG (reference sequence). The CDR3 loop spans 14 amino acids. The CDR3 DNA is TGTGCCTGGAGTTTAGCCGGGACAGCCTACGAGCAGTACTTC. It encodes CAWSLAGTAYEQYF.

This sequence joins TRBV29-1 and TRBJ1-1; D remains ambiguous. V lost 6 bases and J lost 1, with 15 bases in between. This CDR3 contains 14 residues. Germline CDR1 and CDR2: SQVTM and ANQGSEA. CDR3 protein: CSVTGIWGNTEAFF. CDR3 bases: TGCAGCGTCACCGGGATTTGGGGGAACACTGAAGCTTTCTTT.

This chain links TRBV7-8 with TRBJ1-4; D not resolved. V was trimmed by 1 base and J by 4 bases, leaving 10 bases between them. In germline, CDR1 is SGHVS, CDR2 FQNEAQ. This CDR3 has 15 residues. CDR3 protein: CASSLEWALNEKLFF. The CDR3 nucleotides are TGTGCCAGCAGCTTAGAGTGGGCTCTTAATGAAAAACTGTTTTTT.

This sequence joins TRBV18 and TRBJ2-2; 15 bases are a match to TRBD2. The CDR3 loop spans 16 amino acids. Germline values: CDR1 KGHSH, CDR2 LQKENI. J gave up 4 bases and V 7 bases, and 4 bases lay outside the gene matches. The CDR3 DNA is TGTGCCAGCTGCCCGGGACTAGCGGGAGGCACCGGGGAGCTGTTTTTT. This encodes CASCPGLAGGTGELFF.

The chain links TRBV9 to TRBJ2-5; 8 nucleotides align to TRBD2. CDR1 and CDR2 from the germline V gene are SGDLS and YYNGEE. The CDR3 totals 14 residues. V shed 3 bases and J 3 bases; nucleotides not matched to a gene: 4. The CDR3 DNA sequence: TGTGCCAGCAGCGGAGGACTAGCTGAAGAGACCCAGTACTTC. Protein: CASSGGLAEETQYF.

CDR3 nucleotide sequence: TGCGCCAGCAGCTACGGGTTGGTAGCGGGAGGGCCGGGAAACATTCAGTACTTC. It encodes CASSYGLVAGGPGNIQYF. The rearrangement links TRBV5-1 to TRBJ2-4, with 11 bases aligning to TRBD2. The CDR3 extends over 18 amino acids. V dropped 3 bases and J dropped 6; count of bases not matched to a gene: 14. CDR1 is SGHRS and CDR2 is YFSETQ in the germline V gene. Combining the CDR3 with reference TRBV5-1 and TRBJ2-4 gives the whole variable domain KAGVTQTPRYLIKTRGQQVTLSCSPISGHRSVSWYQQTPGQGLQFLFEYFSETQRNKGNFPGRFSGRQFSNSRSEMNVSTLELGDSALYLCASSYGLVAGGPGNIQYFGAGTRLSVL.

The chain combines TRBV18 with TRBJ1-1, with a tentative D call TRBD1 (5 bases). The CDR3 is made up of 12 amino acids. The V end lost 2 bases, the J end lost 7 bases, and 8 bases lay between the germline ends. Germline CDR1 and CDR2: KGHSH and LQKENI. The CDR3 DNA reads TGTGCCAGCTCACCAGGGACTGTTGAAGCTTTCTTT. Translating it yields CASSPGTVEAFF.

This chain links TRBV11-2 with TRBJ1-5; TRBD1 might be the D (5 bases). V lost 5 bases, J lost 2 bases, and 16 bases lay in between. The CDR3 spans 16 residues. The V gene's germline CDR1 is SGHAT and CDR2 FQNNGV. The CDR3 sequence: CASSEGVTSGNQPQHF. The CDR3 region has the DNA TGTGCCAGCAGCGAAGGGGTCACGAGCGGCAATCAGCCCCAGCATTTT.

The chain uses TRBV5-1 and TRBJ2-5, with TRBD1 as a possible D gene (6 bases). The V end was cut by 0 bases, the J end by 2 bases, with 11 bases between. The CDR3 is 15 residues long. Germline values: CDR1 SGHRS, CDR2 YFSETQ. CDR3 bases: TGCGCCAGCAGCTTGGCCACAGGGCCACAAGAGACCCAGTACTTC. This sequence encodes CASSLATGPQETQYF.

The chain links TRBV18 to TRBJ2-7; TRBD2 matches at 8 bases. The J segment lost 3 bases and the V segment lost 2 bases, leaving 9 bases of the junction unmatched. This CDR3 spans 16 amino acids. Looked up from germline, CDR1 is KGHSH and CDR2 is LQKENI. The CDR3 DNA sequence: TGTGCCAGCTCACCAGGAATAGCGGGGATCAGCTACGAGCAGTACTTC. Encoded protein: CASSPGIAGISYEQYF.

The chain combines TRBV7-3 with TRBJ2-1; 9 positions match TRBD2. V trimming: 5 bases; J trimming: 3 bases; junction bases outside the gene matches: 5. Per the germline V gene, CDR1 is SGHTA and CDR2 is FQGTGA. CDR3 length: 15 residues. In nucleotides, the CDR3 is TGTGCCAGCAGCCCGACTAGCGGAATCTACAATGAGCAGTTCTTC. Residues: CASSPTSGIYNEQFF.

The chain has TRBV15 and TRBJ1-5; D ambiguous. This CDR3 comprises 16 residues. The germline V gene has CDR1 LNHNV and CDR2 YYDKDF (reference sequence). V lost 0 bases and J 9 bases, leaving 18 bases between the germline ends. The CDR3 loop reads CATSRDLTDGDWPQHF. The CDR3 DNA sequence: TGTGCCACCAGCAGAGATCTTACCGACGGGGATTGGCCCCAGCATTTT.

V usage is TRBV2 and J usage is TRBJ1-1, with D hard to call. Germline CDR1 SNHLY, CDR2 FYNNEI. The V gene lost 7 bases and the J gene lost 6 bases, with 9 bases spanning the gap. CDR3 length: 11 amino acids. The CDR3 DNA is TGTGCCAGCAAAGAATACTCTGAAGCTTTCTTT. Encoded protein: CASKEYSEAFF.

The chain employs TRBV7-2 and TRBJ2-3; the match to TRBD2 covers 10 bases. The CDR3 contains 15 residues. The ends lost 5 bases at V and 3 bases at J; junction bases unmatched: 5. The germline gives CDR1 SGHTA, CDR2 FQGNSA. Here the CDR3 DNA reads TGTGCCAGCAGCGGCCAACTAGCGGGGACAGATACGCAGTATTTT. Translated: CASSGQLAGTDTQYF.

The chain is built from TRBV7-8 and TRBJ1-2; the D is unclear. The CDR3 loop spans 13 amino acids. Trimming shortened V by 1 base and J by 5 bases, and 8 bases separated the two germline ends. The germline V gene encodes CDR1 SGHVS and CDR2 FQNEAQ. DNA of the CDR3: TGTGCCAGCAGCTTAGGGCGGGATTATGGCTACACCTTC. Residues: CASSLGRDYGYTF.